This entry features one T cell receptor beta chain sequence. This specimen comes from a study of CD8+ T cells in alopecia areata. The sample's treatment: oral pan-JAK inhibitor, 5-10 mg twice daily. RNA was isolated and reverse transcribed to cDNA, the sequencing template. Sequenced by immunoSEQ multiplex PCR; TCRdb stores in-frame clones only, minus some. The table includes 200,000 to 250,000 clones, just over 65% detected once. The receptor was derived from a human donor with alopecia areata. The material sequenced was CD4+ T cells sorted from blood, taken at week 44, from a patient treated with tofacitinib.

The chain's CDR3 is CASSSPGENNEQFF. Here the CDR3 DNA reads TGTGCCAGCAGTTCCCCCGGGGAGAACAATGAGCAGTTCTTC. The chain is built from TRBV7-6 and TRBJ2-1; perhaps TRBD2 as D (5 bases). Trimming took off 6 bases at V and 5 bases at J, with 14 bases between the two ends. The CDR3 covers 14 residues. Germline-derived CDR1 and CDR2 are SGHVS and FNYEAQ.